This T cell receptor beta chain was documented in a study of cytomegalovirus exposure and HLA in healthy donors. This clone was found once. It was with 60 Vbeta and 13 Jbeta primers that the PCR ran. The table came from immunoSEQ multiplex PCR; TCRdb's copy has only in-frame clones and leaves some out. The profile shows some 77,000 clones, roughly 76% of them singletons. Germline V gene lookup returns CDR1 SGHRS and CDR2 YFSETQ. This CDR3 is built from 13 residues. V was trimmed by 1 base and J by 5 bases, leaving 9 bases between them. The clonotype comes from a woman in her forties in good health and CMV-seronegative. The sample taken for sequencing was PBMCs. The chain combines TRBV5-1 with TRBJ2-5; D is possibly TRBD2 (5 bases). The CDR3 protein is CASSLRGWETQYF. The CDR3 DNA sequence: TGCGCCAGCAGCTTGCGCGGGTGGGAGACCCAGTACTTC. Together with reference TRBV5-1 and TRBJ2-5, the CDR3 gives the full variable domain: KAGVTQTPRYLIKTRGQQVTLSCSPISGHRSVSWYQQTPGQGLQFLFEYFSETQRNKGNFPGRFSGRQFSNSRSEMNVSTLELGDSALYLCASSLRGWETQYFGPGTRLLVL.